Sequencing of this TCR beta chain was carried out in a study of cytomegalovirus exposure and HLA in healthy donors. Primers for the PCR totalled 60 Vbeta and 13 Jbeta. Sequencing used immunoSEQ multiplex PCR; TCRdb keeps in-frame clones, though not all of them. The sample contains around 250,000 clones, around 90% of which appear only once. V lost 3 bases, J lost 4 bases, and 12 bases stayed unmatched. This CDR3 spans 18 amino acids. The germline gives CDR1 MNHEY, CDR2 SMNVEV (reference sequence). This TCR was sampled from a girl aged 2 to 10 in good health and CMV-seronegative. Sample: PBMCs. V usage is TRBV27 and J usage is TRBJ2-2, with TRBD1 matching 9 bases. The CDR3 loop reads CASSFYPTGGRGTGELFF. The DNA of the CDR3 is TGTGCCAGCAGTTTTTACCCTACAGGGGGCCGGGGCACCGGGGAGCTGTTTTTT.